The next 17 T cell receptor beta chains were all read from a single sample in a study of blood T cell repertoires in COVID-19. The repertoire was sequenced with immunoSEQ multiplex PCR; TCRdb's copy has only in-frame clones and lacks some. The table has 85,000 to 120,000 clones, roughly nine tenths seen once. Sequencing input: peripheral blood. These receptors came from a woman between 50 and 59 years old with COVID-19, enrolled during active disease.

V is TRBV9 and J is TRBJ2-2, with 10 bases aligning to TRBD2. J gave up 3 bases and V 0 bases, and 8 bases lay outside the gene matches. CDR3 length: 18 amino acids. CDR1 is SGDLS, CDR2 YYNGEE, per germline. The DNA of the CDR3 is TGTGCCAGCAGCGTAGGTCTAGCGGGGGACCGGGACACCGGGGAGCTGTTTTTT. Encoded protein: CASSVGLAGDRDTGELFF. Looking up the rest from reference TRBV9 and TRBJ2-2 gives the full variable domain: DSGVTQTPKHLITATGQRVTLRCSPRSGDLSVYWYQQSLDQGLQFLIQYYNGEERAKGNILERFSAQQFPDLHSELNLSSLELGDSALYFCASSVGLAGDRDTGELFFGEGSRLTVL.

This chain uses TRBV11-3 with TRBJ1-4; 9 nucleotides match TRBD1. V gave up 4 bases and J gave up 7 bases; unmatched junction bases: 10. Germline CDR1 is SGHNT and CDR2 is YENEEA. The CDR3 sequence is 16 residues long. In DNA form, the CDR3 reads TGTGCCAGCAGCTCGCCCCGGGACAGGGAGGGTGAAAAACTGTTTTTT. This encodes CASSSPRDREGEKLFF.

The rearrangement links TRBV9 to TRBJ1-1; D unclear. Trimming left V 0 bases short and J 5 bases short, with 11 bases between. The germline V gene encodes CDR1 SGDLS and CDR2 YYNGEE. This CDR3 region has 14 residues. The CDR3 reads CASSVAPAETEAFF. The CDR3 DNA reads TGTGCCAGCAGCGTAGCTCCGGCGGAGACTGAAGCTTTCTTT.

This clone was seen only a few times. The chain carries TRBV19 and TRBJ1-5; D perhaps matches TRBD1 (5 bases). CDR3 length: 10 residues. Deletions cut 10 bases from V and 11 bases from J, with 12 bases between. Germline V gene lookup returns CDR1 LNHDA and CDR2 SQIVND (reference sequence). Here the CDR3 reads CATWEGAQHF. CDR3 coding DNA: TGTGCCACTTGGGAAGGGGCCCAGCATTTT.

The V gene is TRBV2, the J gene TRBJ1-1; possible D gene TRBD1, 6 bases. The CDR3 is made up of 15 amino acids. V was cut by 4 bases and J by 1 base, with 13 bases left in between. Per the germline V gene, CDR1 is SNHLY and CDR2 is FYNNEI. CDR3 DNA sequence: TGTGCCAGCAGTGGCGCACAGGGACGGAACACTGAAGCTTTCTTT. Its protein is CASSGAQGRNTEAFF.

For the CDR3, the DNA is TGTGCCAGCAGCCCTCGAACGGGACAGGGCTCGTATGGCTACACCTTC. This sequence encodes CASSPRTGQGSYGYTF. The chain uses TRBV3-1 (or the pseudogene TRBV3-2) and TRBJ1-2, with TRBD1 matching 9 bases. The CDR3 consists of 16 residues. The V segment lost 4 bases and the J segment 5 bases; nucleotides outside the gene matches: 11. Germline CDR1 LGHDT, CDR2 YNNKEL (reference sequence).

In nucleotides, the CDR3 is TGTGCCAGCAGCCGATTAATCAGGGAAGGGGTCAATTCACCCCTCCACTTT. This sequence encodes CASSRLIREGVNSPLHF. The V and J genes are TRBV3-1 (or the pseudogene TRBV3-2) and TRBJ1-6; maybe TRBD1 (5 bases). The V end was cut by 4 bases, the J end by 7 bases, with 20 bases between. The V gene's germline CDR1 is LGHDT and CDR2 YNNKEL (reference sequence). This CDR3 is 17 amino acids long.

The J gene is TRBJ2-7, the V gene TRBV24-1; tentatively, D is TRBD1 (9 bases). Germline assignment: CDR1 KGHDR and CDR2 SFDVKD. The CDR3 is 15 residues long. V gave up 9 bases and J gave up 4 bases, with 21 bases separating them. CDR3 protein: CATHPGGTGWYEQYF. CDR3 sequence (DNA): TGTGCCACCCATCCGGGGGGGACAGGGTGGTACGAGCAGTACTTC.

This clone occurred a few times. The gene calls are TRBV27 and TRBJ2-7; tentatively, D is TRBD2 (5 bases). The germline V and J ends were trimmed by 0 bases and 4 bases, with 10 bases remaining between them. The CDR3 totals 14 residues. The germline gives CDR1 MNHEY, CDR2 SMNVEV (reference sequence). The CDR3 DNA reads TGTGCCAGCAGTTTATCCCTAGCTGGGTACGAGCAGTACTTC. Encoded protein: CASSLSLAGYEQYF.

DNA for the CDR3: TGCAGCGTTGAAGGATCCCGACAGAAACCCTACGAGCAGTACTTC. Translation gives CSVEGSRQKPYEQYF. The chain couples TRBV29-1 to TRBJ2-7; perhaps TRBD1 as D (5 bases). In germline, CDR1 is SQVTM, CDR2 ANQGSEA. This CDR3 region has 15 residues. Trimming cost V 1 base and J 2 bases, with 15 bases left between them.

In its sample, this clone was seen once. This chain joins TRBV7-2 and TRBJ1-3; 10 nucleotides match TRBD1. Trimming took 2 bases from V and 1 from J; bases not matched to a gene: 8. The CDR3 sequence is 18 residues long. Per the germline V gene, CDR1 is SGHTA and CDR2 is FQGNSA. This CDR3 reads CASSLLIGQGVSGNTIYF. CDR3 nucleotide sequence: TGTGCCAGCAGCTTATTGATCGGACAGGGGGTGTCTGGAAACACCATATATTTT.

The chain recombines TRBV9 with TRBJ2-3, with 13 bases aligning to TRBD2. With V trimmed by 1 base and J by 1 base, 3 bases remained unmatched. Germline V gene data show CDR1 as SGDLS and CDR2 as YYNGEE. The CDR3 sequence is 17 residues long. The CDR3 region is CASSVLGLAGGTDTQYF. For the CDR3, the DNA is TGTGCCAGCAGCGTACTAGGACTAGCGGGGGGCACAGATACGCAGTATTTT.

The rearrangement links TRBV4-2 to TRBJ1-5; D gene uncertain. V lost 0 bases, J lost 0 bases, and 3 bases lay in between. Germline V gives CDR1 LGHNA, CDR2 YNFKEQ. This CDR3 has 14 residues. CDR3 region: CASSQDYSNQPQHF. CDR3 bases: TGTGCCAGCAGCCAAGATTATAGCAATCAGCCCCAGCATTTT.

V is TRBV27 and J is TRBJ1-6, with D possibly being TRBD1 (5 bases). Germline V gene lookup returns CDR1 MNHEY and CDR2 SMNVEV (reference sequence). Trimming pared 5 bases from V and 4 bases from J, leaving 15 bases between. The CDR3 has 16 amino acids. CDR3 in amino acids: CASSTKTGTYNSPLHF. CDR3 bases: TGTGCCAGCAGTACGAAAACAGGAACGTATAATTCACCCCTCCACTTT.

The chain couples TRBV6-5 to TRBJ2-7; D is possibly TRBD1 (6 bases). The V and J ends lost 3 bases and 4 bases respectively, with 13 bases between them. The CDR3 has 14 amino acids. Per germline, CDR1 MNHEY and CDR2 SVGAGI. In DNA, the CDR3 is TGTGCCAGCAGTTATGGCACAGGGCAGTACGAGCAGTACTTC. Protein: CASSYGTGQYEQYF.

This chain joins TRBV7-9 and TRBJ2-7; no firm D call. In germline, CDR1 is SEHNR, CDR2 FQNEAQ (reference sequence). The CDR3 is 12 amino acids. The V end lost 6 bases, the J end lost 6 bases, and 12 bases lay between the germline ends. The CDR3 nucleotides read TGTGCCAGCAGTTCAGATGTGGTCGAGCAGTACTTC. It specifies CASSSDVVEQYF.

This sequence joins TRBV7-9 and TRBJ1-1, with 10 bases that match TRBD1. The CDR3 loop spans 15 amino acids. Germline trimming cut 1 base from V and 6 bases from J; bases unmatched to any gene: 5. CDR1 and CDR2 (germline): SEHNR, FQNEAQ (reference sequence). CDR3 nucleotide sequence: TGTGCCAGCAGCTTAGAGCCCGGACAGGGGGCTGAAGCTTTCTTT. It encodes CASSLEPGQGAEAFF.